The present T cell receptor beta chain was sequenced within a study of cytomegalovirus exposure and HLA in healthy donors. Study-wide context: The study's early data release held about 85 million unique TCRs from HLA-typed donors.

Study-wide points: Some V segments, including TRBV6-2 and TRBV6-3, were excluded as indistinguishable. Follow-up analysis found HLA locus-dependent TCR association rates, highest for DRB1 and lowest for HLA-C. Association of 15,000 to 20,000 TCR beta sequences with HLA alleles was found at 0.05 false discovery rate in a later analysis.

This clone appeared a few times. What it binds is not known. The PCR was carried out with 60 Vbeta primers and 13 Jbeta primers. Clones were read by immunoSEQ multiplex PCR, and TCRdb kept only the in-frame ones, dropping some. The sample shows approximately 250,000 clones, about 77% of them seen only once. V lost 1 base, J lost 0 bases, and 13 bases lay in between. This CDR3 comprises 17 residues. The germline V gene encodes CDR1 SGHVS and CDR2 FQNEAQ. This chain links TRBV7-8 with TRBJ2-1; D ambiguous. The sample was PBMCs. The receptor was derived from a boy under 18 in good health and CMV-seronegative. This CDR3 reads CASSLVRKFSSYNEQFF. The CDR3 DNA is TGTGCCAGCAGCTTAGTTCGAAAGTTCAGCTCCTACAATGAGCAGTTCTTC. The full variable domain, its missing parts supplied by reference TRBV7-8 and TRBJ2-1, is GAGVSQSPRYKVAKRGQDVALRCDPISGHVSLFWYQQALGQGPEFLTYFQNEAQLDKSGLPSDRFFAERPEGSVSTLKIQRTQQEDSAVYLCASSLVRKFSSYNEQFFGPGTRLTVL.